The 31 T cell receptor beta chains given below trace back to one sample, sequenced in a study of blood T cell repertoires in COVID-19. The assay was immunoSEQ multiplex PCR, and TCRdb's table has in-frame clones only and misses some. The sample holds approximately 250,000 clones; around 82% are singletons and the top ten take approximately 9%. Sequencing was performed on peripheral blood. Receptors originate from a human donor in a cohort sampled during active COVID-19.

CDR3 protein: CASSPFGGVEQFF. CDR3 bases: TGTGCCAGCAGTCCTTTCGGAGGGGTTGAGCAGTTCTTC. The chain employs TRBV7-3 and TRBJ2-1; perhaps TRBD2 as D (6 bases). V gave up 6 bases and J gave up 9 bases, with 15 bases separating them. Germline-derived CDR1 and CDR2 are SGHTA and FQGTGA. The CDR3 extends over 13 amino acids. Looking up the rest from reference TRBV7-3 and TRBJ2-1 gives the full variable domain: GAGVSQTPSNKVTEKGKYVELRCDPISGHTALYWYRQSLGQGPEFLIYFQGTGAADDSGLPNDRFFAVRPEGSVSTLKIQRTERGDSAVYLCASSPFGGVEQFFGPGTRLTVL.

The rearrangement uses TRBV4-1 and TRBJ2-7; TRBD2 aligns across 8 bases. In germline, CDR1 is MGHRA, CDR2 YSYEKL. The V gene end was trimmed by 3 bases and the J gene end by 4 bases; junction bases not matched to a gene: 8. The CDR3 runs 15 residues. In nucleotides, the CDR3 is TGCGCCAGCAGCCAGGCCGGGACTAGACAATACGAGCAGTACTTC. Translating it yields CASSQAGTRQYEQYF.

The V call is TRBV12-3 or TRBV12-4, the J call TRBJ1-2; 10 bases are a match to TRBD1. CDR3 size: 13 residues. V lost 5 bases, J lost 6 bases, and 3 bases stayed unmatched. The CDR3 protein is CASSKDRGHGYTF. Here the CDR3 DNA reads TGTGCCAGCAGTAAAGACAGGGGGCATGGCTACACCTTC.

The chain couples TRBV28 to TRBJ1-2, with D uncertain. The CDR3 spans 11 residues. Trimming removed 6 bases from V and 7 bases from J, with 9 bases in between. The germline gives CDR1 MDHEN, CDR2 SYDVKM. The CDR3 loop is CASSSPGGYTF. The CDR3 nucleotides are TGTGCCAGCAGCTCCCCGGGTGGCTACACCTTC.

This clone was observed once. V usage is TRBV5-4 and J usage is TRBJ2-2; 11 positions match TRBD2. CDR1 and CDR2 from the germline V gene are SGHNT and YYREEE (reference sequence). The CDR3 has 17 residues. V lost 4 bases, J lost 4 bases, and 9 bases stayed unmatched. CDR3 nucleotides: TGTGCCAGCAGCCAAGGATATAGCGGGGGGGCCACCGGGGAGCTGTTTTTT. As protein: CASSQGYSGGATGELFF.

This clone was detected only a few times. DNA for the CDR3: TGTGCCAGCAGGGGAAATGGAGGAGGGGCTAGTAATGAGCAGTTCTTC. This gives the protein CASRGNGGGASNEQFF. The chain recombines TRBV7-9 with TRBJ2-1; a possible D gene is TRBD2 (6 bases). Germline loops: CDR1 SEHNR, CDR2 FQNEAQ (reference sequence). Between the trimmed V and J ends, which lost 6 bases and 7 bases, there was a span of 22 bases. The CDR3 covers 16 residues.

This chain connects TRBV7-3 to TRBJ2-1; 11 bases match TRBD2. From germline, CDR1 is SGHTA and CDR2 FQGTGA. The CDR3 sequence is 15 residues long. V trimming: 5 bases; J trimming: 5 bases; junction bases outside the gene matches: 5. In DNA form, the CDR3 reads TGTGCCAGCAGCAAAGGGACTAGCGGAAACAATGAGCAGTTCTTC. The encoded protein is CASSKGTSGNNEQFF.

The chain joins TRBV24-1 to TRBJ2-1; D is possibly TRBD2 (7 bases). Trimming pared 7 bases from V and 3 bases from J, leaving 12 bases between. Germline CDR1 KGHDR, CDR2 SFDVKD. This CDR3 comprises 14 residues. CDR3 sequence: CATSRGAVYNEQFF. For the CDR3, the DNA is TGTGCCACCAGCCGGGGGGCAGTCTACAATGAGCAGTTCTTC.

This clone was picked up one time. The chain combines TRBV3-1 (or the pseudogene TRBV3-2) with TRBJ2-7; 9 nucleotides line up with TRBD2. In germline, CDR1 is LGHDT, CDR2 YNNKEL (reference sequence). There are 14 residues in the CDR3. The trim removed 3 bases at V and 4 bases at J, leaving 4 bases unmatched. The CDR3 nucleotides are TGTGCCAGCAGCCAGCGGGAGGGCCCGTACGAGCAGTACTTC. Residues: CASSQREGPYEQYF.

The rearrangement uses TRBV5-4 and TRBJ2-3, with 9 bases that match TRBD1. The CDR3 contains 17 residues. Looked up from germline, CDR1 is SGHNT and CDR2 is YYREEE (reference sequence). J was trimmed by 4 bases and V by 4 bases; bases with no gene match: 13. The CDR3, as DNA: TGTGCCAGCAGCCGGGACAGGGAGGAACTTACAGCAGATACGCAGTATTTT. Its protein is CASSRDREELTADTQYF.

This chain joins TRBV6-5 and TRBJ1-6; 7 bases align to TRBD1. This CDR3 contains 14 residues. V shed 6 bases, J shed 7 bases, and the junction held 6 bases outside the gene matches. From germline, CDR1 is MNHEY and CDR2 SVGAGI. The CDR3 bases are TGTGCCAGCAGAAAAGACAGGGAAAATTCACCCCTCCACTTT. Amino acids: CASRKDRENSPLHF.

The chain joins TRBV5-1 to TRBJ2-7; TRBD1 is a possible D gene (5 bases). The germline V and J ends were trimmed by 4 bases and 1 base, with 15 bases remaining between them. The CDR3 extends over 15 amino acids. Looked up from germline, CDR1 is SGHRS and CDR2 is YFSETQ. CDR3 DNA: TGCGCCAGCAGCCGGAGACAGTCTGAATCCTACGAGCAGTACTTC. Amino acids: CASSRRQSESYEQYF.

This chain connects TRBV28 to TRBJ2-1, with D hard to call. This CDR3 spans 12 amino acids. Germline V gene data show CDR1 as MDHEN and CDR2 as SYDVKM. V lost 3 bases and J 13 bases, leaving 13 bases between the germline ends. The CDR3 coding sequence is TGTGCCAGCAGTTTTTACAGAGACCTACAGTTCTTC. Its protein product is CASSFYRDLQFF.

V is TRBV12-3 or TRBV12-4 and J is TRBJ1-5, with unresolved D. Between the trimmed V and J ends, which lost 3 bases and 11 bases, there was a span of 11 bases. This CDR3 region has 12 residues. The DNA of the CDR3 is TGTGCCAGCAGTTTGGGTCCCGCGGCCCAGCATTTT. Its translation: CASSLGPAAQHF.

The chain has TRBV2 and TRBJ2-2, with 10 bases that match TRBD2. This CDR3 region has 15 residues. Germline CDR1 and CDR2: SNHLY and FYNNEI. With 2 bases clipped from V and 5 bases from J, the junction kept 2 bases outside the gene matches. The CDR3 sequence is CASSELAGGTGELFF. In DNA form, the CDR3 reads TGTGCCAGCAGTGAATTAGCGGGAGGAACCGGGGAGCTGTTTTTT.

This rearrangement joins TRBV11-2 to TRBJ2-3, with D unresolved. V was shortened by 2 bases and J by 0 bases, with 3 bases between the two germline ends. There are 13 residues in the CDR3. In germline, CDR1 is SGHAT, CDR2 FQNNGV. The CDR3 region has the DNA TGTGCCAGCAGCTTACCGAGCACAGATACGCAGTATTTT. It yields the protein CASSLPSTDTQYF.

The rearrangement joins TRBV5-5 to TRBJ2-1, with 8 bases matching TRBD1. The trim removed 0 bases at V and 5 bases at J, leaving 19 bases unmatched. The CDR3 runs to 20 residues. Germline CDR1 is SGHKS and CDR2 is YYEKEE (reference sequence). For the CDR3, the DNA is TGTGCCAGCAGCTTGGAGGGGACAGGTACTTATGTTCAAAGGAACAATGAGCAGTTCTTC. Protein sequence: CASSLEGTGTYVQRNNEQFF.

The V and J genes are TRBV15 and TRBJ2-6; 8 bases agree with TRBD2. The V and J ends lost 3 bases and 7 bases, in that order; junction bases with no gene match: 11. The CDR3 is 17 residues long. Germline CDR1 is LNHNV and CDR2 is YYDKDF (reference sequence). CDR3 sequence: CATSSDREGLLANVLTF. CDR3 coding DNA: TGTGCCACCAGCAGTGATCGGGAGGGGCTGCTCGCCAACGTCCTGACTTTC.

The J gene is TRBJ2-2, the V gene TRBV23-1, with D maybe TRBD2 (6 bases). TRBV23-1 is assigned to the ORF class and has an uncertain function. The CDR3 is 17 residues long. Trimming stripped 6 bases from V and 8 bases from J, with 25 bases between. The CDR3 DNA reads TGCGCCAGCAGGGACTACCTTGTCAGGGATTATAGAGGGGAGCTGTTTTTT. It encodes CASRDYLVRDYRGELFF.

The rearrangement joins TRBV4-3 to TRBJ1-2, with 8 bases identical to TRBD1. V shed 0 bases and J 4 bases; nucleotides not matched to a gene: 7. Looked up from germline, CDR1 is LGHNA and CDR2 is YSLEER. The CDR3 has 16 amino acids. CDR3 sequence reads: CASSQEVNRGTYGYTF. Here the CDR3 DNA reads TGCGCCAGCAGCCAAGAAGTGAACAGGGGGACCTATGGCTACACCTTC.

The V and J genes are TRBV10-2 and TRBJ2-7; tentative D call: TRBD2 (5 bases). Per the germline V gene, CDR1 is WSHSY and CDR2 is SAAADI. With 3 bases removed from V and 7 bases from J, the gap between germline ends came to 7 bases. The CDR3 runs to 11 residues. CDR3 bases: TGCGCCAGCAGTGAACGAGGGGAGCAGTACTTC. Its translation: CASSERGEQYF.

The V and J genes are TRBV29-1 and TRBJ2-1; 10 nucleotides match TRBD2. The CDR3 sequence is 15 residues long. From germline, CDR1 is SQVTM and CDR2 ANQGSEA. V shed 4 bases, J shed 4 bases, and the junction held 7 bases outside the gene matches. The CDR3 DNA is TGCAGCGTTGGCCCCACTAGCGGGGTTTACAATGAGCAGTTCTTC. It specifies CSVGPTSGVYNEQFF.

Only a few counts were recorded for this clone. The chain uses TRBV6-2 or TRBV6-3 and TRBJ1-6; D is unresolved. CDR3 length: 12 residues. CDR1 and CDR2 (germline): MNHEY, SVGEGT. Trimming took off 3 bases at V and 7 bases at J, with 4 bases between the two ends. CDR3 in amino acids: CASSYANSPLHF. CDR3 nucleotide sequence: TGTGCCAGCAGTTATGCGAATTCACCCCTCCACTTT.

This clone was detected once. The chain has TRBV7-8 and TRBJ1-1; D gene unclear. Germline V gene data show CDR1 as SGHVS and CDR2 as FQNEAQ. V was pared by 1 base and J by 10 bases, with 22 bases between. CDR3 length: 16 amino acids. The CDR3 DNA reads as TGTGCCAGCAGCTTAGGGGGTGCAGGAGGGAGTGTTGTAGCTTTCTTT. This sequence encodes CASSLGGAGGSVVAFF.

The chain carries TRBV28 and TRBJ1-1, with TRBD1 matching over 12 bases. This CDR3 region has 15 residues. The V gene end was trimmed by 4 bases and the J gene end by 11 bases; junction bases not matched to a gene: 11. From germline, CDR1 is MDHEN and CDR2 SYDVKM. DNA of the CDR3: TGTGCCAGCAGTTCCACCGGGACAGGGGGCGAGGATGCTTTCTTT. Translation: CASSSTGTGGEDAFF.

This clone was detected a few times. The chain employs TRBV27 and TRBJ2-3; unclear D gene. CDR3 length equals 14 residues. Looked up from germline, CDR1 is MNHEY and CDR2 is SMNVEV (reference sequence). Trimming took off 2 bases at V and 1 base at J, with 7 bases between the two ends. As DNA, the CDR3 is TGTGCCAGCAGTTTAACCGGAGGCACAGATACGCAGTATTTT. Amino acid sequence: CASSLTGGTDTQYF.

V and J are TRBV5-4 and TRBJ2-1; no definite D call. Germline assignment: CDR1 SGHNT and CDR2 YYREEE (reference sequence). CDR3 size: 11 residues. V gave up 0 bases and J gave up 10 bases, with 5 bases separating them. The CDR3 protein is CASSLALEQFF. Here the CDR3 DNA reads TGTGCCAGCAGCTTGGCTCTGGAGCAGTTCTTC. Full variable domain (missing parts from reference TRBV5-4 and TRBJ2-1): ETGVTQSPTHLIKTRGQQVTLRCSSQSGHNTVSWYQQALGQGPQFIFQYYREEENGRGNFPPRFSGLQFPNYSSELNVNALELDDSALYLCASSLALEQFFGPGTRLTVL.

The V and J genes are TRBV11-1 and TRBJ2-7; 11 positions agree with TRBD2. After removal of 1 base from V and 2 bases from J, the junction contained 4 bases not matched to a gene. Germline CDR1 is SGHAT and CDR2 is FQDESV (reference sequence). The CDR3 extends over 16 amino acids. The CDR3 bases are TGTGCCAGCAGCTTAGGGACTAGCGGGCACGCCTACGAGCAGTACTTC. It encodes CASSLGTSGHAYEQYF.

The J gene is TRBJ2-5, the V gene TRBV5-4; 8 positions agree with TRBD1. The CDR3 has 15 amino acids. Per germline, CDR1 SGHNT and CDR2 YYREEE (reference sequence). The V segment lost 4 bases and the J segment 5 bases; nucleotides outside the gene matches: 10. CDR3 nucleotide sequence: TGTGCCAGCAGCCGCCGGGGTGGGACAGGCGAGACCCAGTACTTC. This encodes CASSRRGGTGETQYF.

This chain uses TRBV6-5 with TRBJ2-7, with 9 bases identical to TRBD1. Germline CDR1 is MNHEY and CDR2 is SVGAGI. The CDR3 extends over 11 amino acids. Trimming took 9 bases from V and 4 from J; bases not matched to a gene: 1. The CDR3 sequence: CARTGGYEQYF. The CDR3 DNA sequence: TGTGCCAGGACAGGGGGGTACGAGCAGTACTTC.

The chain is built from TRBV6-5 and TRBJ2-1; TRBD2 aligns across 11 bases. Germline CDR1 reads MNHEY; CDR2 reads SVGAGI. CDR3 length equals 13 residues. The junction had 3 bases not matched to a gene; V was cut back by 6 bases and J by 8 bases. CDR3 sequence reads: CASSPGLADEQFF. The CDR3 bases are TGTGCCAGCAGCCCGGGACTAGCGGATGAGCAGTTCTTC.